The 4 T cell receptor beta chains below were found in one sample sequenced in a study of cytotoxic CD8 clonotypes in ibrutinib-treated CLL. The assay was immunoSEQ multiplex PCR, and TCRdb's table has in-frame clones only and misses some. The sample includes over 120,000 clones, 70% to 90% of them seen just once. This specimen was PBMCs, taken after 36 months of ibrutinib treatment. The receptors derive from a human donor with chronic lymphocytic leukemia.

J is TRBJ1-4 and V is TRBV18; D is possibly TRBD1 (6 bases). Per germline, CDR1 KGHSH and CDR2 LQKENI. This CDR3 has 14 amino acids. Deletions cut 4 bases from V and 4 bases from J, with 10 bases between. The CDR3: CASSQGHINEKLFF. The CDR3 nucleotides are TGTGCCAGCTCACAGGGACACATTAATGAAAAACTGTTTTTT.

This clone showed up just a few times. The chain couples TRBV2 to TRBJ1-2; TRBD1 matches 7 bases. V shed 2 bases, J shed 3 bases, and the junction held 3 bases outside the gene matches. This CDR3 region has 14 residues. Germline CDR1 is SNHLY and CDR2 is FYNNEI. This chain's CDR3 is CASSERGQDYGYTF. In nucleotides, the CDR3 is TGTGCCAGCAGTGAACGAGGACAGGACTATGGCTACACCTTC. Full variable domain (missing parts from reference TRBV2 and TRBJ1-2): EPEVTQTPSHQVTQMGQEVILRCVPISNHLYFYWYRQILGQKVEFLVSFYNNEISEKSEIFDDQFSVERPDGSNFTLKIRSTKLEDSAMYFCASSERGQDYGYTFGSGTRLTVV.

The V call is TRBV5-6, the J call TRBJ1-4; no firm D call. Germline CDR1 SGHDT, CDR2 YYEEEE. Trimming removed 4 bases at V and 8 bases at J, with 9 bases between. The CDR3 loop spans 12 amino acids. CDR3: CASSRSLEKLFF. CDR3 DNA sequence: TGTGCCAGCAGCCGTTCCTTAGAAAAACTGTTTTTT.

This chain connects TRBV5-1 to TRBJ1-2; weak D call: TRBD1 (6 bases). This CDR3 region has 13 residues. CDR1 and CDR2 (germline): SGHRS, YFSETQ. Deletions cut 4 bases from V and 4 bases from J, with 11 bases between. The CDR3 region is CASSVGGSYGYTF. DNA of the CDR3: TGCGCCAGCAGCGTAGGGGGGTCCTATGGCTACACCTTC.